What follows is one T cell receptor (beta chain) and its context. V lost 7 bases, J lost 0 bases, and 9 bases stayed unmatched. Germline V gene lookup returns CDR1 LGHNT and CDR2 FRNRAP. The CDR3 consists of 15 residues. This entry comes from a study of blood T cell repertoires in COVID-19. Clones were sequenced by immunoSEQ multiplex PCR, and TCRdb holds only the in-frame ones, with some missing. Of some 180,000 clones listed, roughly 88% are singletons. Sequencing input: peripheral blood. The TCR sequence derives from a woman between 40 and 55 years old with COVID-19, enrolled during active disease. The rearrangement links TRBV12-5 to TRBJ2-7, with 7 bases identical to TRBD1. CDR3 residues: CASALGQSSSYEQYF. DNA of the CDR3: TGTGCTAGTGCCCTGGGACAGTCGAGCTCCTACGAGCAGTACTTC.